This T cell receptor beta chain was retrieved from a study of blood T cell repertoires in COVID-19 (dated by TCRdb to 2020 to 2022). General notes on the study: Samples from collaborators originated in the United States, Italy and Spain and spanned both the acute and convalescent phases of COVID-19. The prospective study material was composed of cDNA or gDNA derived from T cells, B-cell-depleted T cells, or PBMCs. Where available, HLA class I and class II types were taken from metadata supplied by the sample provider and were not determined by assay-based typing. Deeply sampled blood TCRbeta repertoires from subjects exposed to, actively infected with, or recovered from COVID-19 were included in the dataset. Samples were obtained from the ongoing ImmuneRACE study (first 160 participants) and from some 1,200 subjects provided by 6 global collaborators. A de-identified subject ID, COVID-19 status, age in years and sex were almost always included in the sample metadata. The repertoires were released in a freely available public database intended as a resource for research on the immune response to SARS-CoV-2.

TCRbeta CDR3 regions were amplified from genomic DNA using the immunoSEQ Assay, a bias-controlled multiplex PCR. Regarding the original processing steps: The number of nucleated cells in each sample was estimated by amplification of reference gene primers within the assay. To quantify the absolute abundance of each unique TCRbeta CDR3 rearrangement, sequence reads were collapsed and filtered. Productive Simpson clonality was computed per sample as the square root of Simpson's diversity index over productive rearrangements. In TCRdb, the immuneACCESS table is reduced to in-frame sequences with V and J assigned. These tables do not hold every clone; where another copy was compared, an unresolved V gene accounts for under half, and the others remain unexplained. V, J and clone size are those of that table, while D and trimming were read from the DNA. In this sample the table shows about 280,000 clones, approximately 86% of which occur a single time. The ten largest account for approximately 8.5% of the sample.

Remarks on this clone: Its specific antigen is unknown. No much larger clone is present one base from it, and per-base qualities are unavailable.

Collaborating institutions collected whole blood in K2EDTA tubes following their own protocols. For TCRbeta analysis, collaborator samples were shipped as frozen whole blood, as isolated PBMCs, or as DNA extracted from either sample type. What the authors observed across the whole study: Clinical and demographic metadata were provided uncurated, with the amount varying by source and participant.

There are 15 amino acids in the CDR3, from cysteine to phenylalanine inclusive. Only CDR3 DNA is held: 45 bases, read in frame from base 1. V ends up 4 bases short and J 0 bases short, with an unmatched junction base count of 2. CDR1 and CDR2 are drawn from the germline V gene: MDHEN, SYDVKM. The sequence links TRBV28 to TRBJ1-4, and TRBD1 matches 7 of the central bases. The origin of this receptor is a man aged 18 to 30 with active or convalescent COVID-19. The sample was peripheral blood. The CDR3 region has the sequence CASSWTGPTNEKLFF. The DNA sequence reads TGTGCCAGCAGTTGGACAGGTCCAACTAATGAAAAACTGTTTTTT.